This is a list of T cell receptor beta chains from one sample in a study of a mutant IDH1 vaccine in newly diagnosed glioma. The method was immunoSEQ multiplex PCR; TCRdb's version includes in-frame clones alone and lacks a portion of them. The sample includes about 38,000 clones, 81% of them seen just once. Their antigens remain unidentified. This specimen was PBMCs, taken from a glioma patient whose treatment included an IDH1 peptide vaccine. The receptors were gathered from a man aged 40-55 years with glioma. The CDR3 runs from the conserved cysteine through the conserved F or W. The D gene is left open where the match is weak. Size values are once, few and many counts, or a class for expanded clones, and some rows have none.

TGTGCCAGTAGTATAGGGTGGGGGGAGACCCAGTACTTC,CASSIGWGETQYF,13,TRBJ2-5,-,-,TRBV19
TGTGCCAGCAGCTTAGTCGGTGAGACTAGGCCCAATGAGCAGTTCTTC,CASSLVGETRPNEQFF,16,TRBJ2-1,-,-,TRBV7-4
TGTGCCAGTAACGGGGGGCTGATTCAGCCCCAGCATTTT,CASNGGLIQPQHF,13,TRBJ1-5,-,-,TRBV19
TGTGCCAGCAGCTTCTTGAAGACTGCTTTGGGCAATGAGCAGTTCTTC,CASSFLKTALGNEQFF,16,TRBJ2-1,-,-,TRBV11-2
TGTGCCAGCAGCTTAGTTGCAGATACGCAGTATTTT,CASSLVADTQYF,12,TRBJ2-3,-,few,TRBV7-8
TGTGTCAGCAGCTTAGCGGCTTGGGGGGGCGCCTCCTACGAGCAGTACTTC,CVSSLAAWGGASYEQYF,17,TRBJ2-7,-,-,TRBV7-6
TGTGCCAGCAGCTTGCAGCGGGGTCCTATGGATACGCAGTATTTT,CASSLQRGPMDTQYF,15,TRBJ2-3,TRBD2,-,TRBV5-6
TGCGCCAGCAGCCTGAGTGGCAAATGGGAGCAGTACTTC,CASSLSGKWEQYF,13,TRBJ2-7,-,-,TRBV5-1
TGTGCCAGCAGCGCCCACCCACAGGGGCCGGCGACCCAGTACTTC,CASSAHPQGPATQYF,15,TRBJ2-5,TRBD1,-,TRBV7-9
TGTGCCAGCAGCCAAGGACAGTCCAATCAGCCCCAGCATTTT,CASSQGQSNQPQHF,14,TRBJ1-5,-,-,TRBV4-2
TGTGCTAGCATGGAAAAGGGAAACACCATATATTTT,CASMEKGNTIYF,12,TRBJ1-3,-,-,TRBV12-5
TGTGCCGGTAGGTACGGGACAGGGCTCGGCACTGAAGCTTTCTTT,CAGRYGTGLGTEAFF,15,TRBJ1-1,TRBD1,few,TRBV6-1
TGTGCCAGCAGTACGGGACCCGGGGTACAGAATGAGCAGTTCTTC,CASSTGPGVQNEQFF,15,TRBJ2-1,-,-,TRBV6-4
TGTGCCAAACCAGGGGTAGCGGGACGGTACTACGAGCAGTACTTC,CAKPGVAGRYYEQYF,15,TRBJ2-7,-,-,TRBV21-1
TGTGCCAGCAGCTTAGGAGGAGGGGGCGCCGGAAACACCATATATTTT,CASSLGGGGAGNTIYF,16,TRBJ1-3,TRBD1,-,TRBV7-2
TGTGCCAGCAGAATTACAGGGGGGACAATCTATGGCTACACCTTC,CASRITGGTIYGYTF,15,TRBJ1-2,TRBD1,-,TRBV28
TGTGCCAGCAGCCAACCTACCCTTACGACGGGGGCGCCGGGGAATGAGCAGTTCTTC,CASSQPTLTTGAPGNEQFF,19,TRBJ2-1,-,-,TRBV4-2
TGCGCCAGCAGCGAAGGGACTAGCGGGGGTCAGCTCAATACGCAGTATTTT,CASSEGTSGGQLNTQYF,17,TRBJ2-3,TRBD2,-,TRBV5-1
TGTGCCAGCTCACCAGTGGGGCTGTACGAGCAGTACTTC,CASSPVGLYEQYF,13,TRBJ2-7,-,-,TRBV18
TGTGCCAGCAGCCAGGCCAGGGGCACCGGGGAGCTGTTTTTT,CASSQARGTGELFF,14,TRBJ2-2,-,-,TRBV11-1
TGTGCCAGCAGCCGACTAGGTCAAGAGACCCAGTACTTC,CASSRLGQETQYF,13,TRBJ2-5,-,once,TRBV11-2
TGTGCCAGCAGCCGTACAGGGGGCAATCAGCCCCAGCATTTT,CASSRTGGNQPQHF,14,TRBJ1-5,TRBD1,few,TRBV6-5
TGTGCCAGCAGCTTAGGCCTTCTAAGGAGCACAGATACGCAGTATTTT,CASSLGLLRSTDTQYF,16,TRBJ2-3,-,once,TRBV7-2
TGCGCCAGCAGCAGGGAGGGGGAGACCCAGTACTTC,CASSREGETQYF,12,TRBJ2-5,TRBD2,-,TRBV5-1
TGTGCCAGCAGCGTGGGAACCCTAGCGGCCATATACAATGAGCAGTTCTTC,CASSVGTLAAIYNEQFF,17,TRBJ2-1,TRBD2,-,TRBV9
TGTGCCAGCAGCCAGGGCAACACCGGGGAGCTGTTTTTT,CASSQGNTGELFF,13,TRBJ2-2,-,-,TRBV7-6
TGTGCCAGCAGCTTAGACGAGGAGACCCAGTACTTC,CASSLDEETQYF,12,TRBJ2-5,-,-,TRBV7-8
TGTGCCAGCAGTTCGAAGGGGGCACCCCCCTATGGCTACACCTTC,CASSSKGAPPYGYTF,15,TRBJ1-2,TRBD1,-,TRBV27
TGTGCCAGCAGCTTAATTGCGGGGGCCGTCGATCGTGAGCAGTACTTC,CASSLIAGAVDREQYF,16,TRBJ2-7,-,-,TRBV7-2